The rows below give T cell receptor beta chains drawn from one sample of a study of blood T cell repertoires in COVID-19. Using immunoSEQ multiplex PCR, the repertoire was profiled, and TCRdb retains in-frame clones only, with some absent. The repertoire holds more than 200,000 clones, around 80% seen once, with approximately 4.6% in the top ten. The material sequenced was PBMCs or T cells enriched from blood (not recorded which). These receptors were obtained from a man under 40 with acute COVID-19. CDR3s include the opening cysteine and the closing phenylalanine or tryptophan. The D gene is left open where the match is weak. Size tells how often a clone was seen (once, few, many) or the class of an expanded clone, and some rows leave it out.

v_call	clone_size	j_call	d_call	cdr3_aa	cdr3_nt
TRBV28	.	TRBJ1-1	.	CASSPQEGIPNTEAFF	TGTGCCAGCAGTCCCCAGGAGGGTATCCCTAACACTGAAGCTTTCTTT
TRBV5-1	.	TRBJ1-1	TRBD1	CASSFEGATEAFF	TGCGCCAGCAGCTTCGAGGGGGCGACTGAAGCTTTCTTT
TRBV15	.	TRBJ1-3	TRBD1	CATSRDSGDSSGNTIYF	TGTGCCACCAGCAGAGATTCGGGGGACAGCTCTGGAAACACCATATATTTT
TRBV19	.	TRBJ2-2	TRBD1	CASRLQGAGGELFF	TGTGCCAGTAGGCTACAGGGGGCTGGCGGGGAGCTGTTTTTT
TRBV11-2	.	TRBJ2-6	TRBD1	CASSLGWDSFFSGANVLTF	TGTGCCAGCAGCTTAGGATGGGACAGTTTCTTCTCTGGGGCCAACGTCCTGACTTTC
TRBV9	.	TRBJ2-3	TRBD2	CASSYGGGAVVDTQYF	TGTGCCAGCAGCTACGGCGGGGGGGCAGTGGTAGATACGCAGTATTTT
TRBV4-1	.	TRBJ1-6	.	CASSQVPGNNSPLHF	TGCGCCAGCAGCCAAGTCCCGGGGAATAATTCACCCCTCCACTTT
TRBV7-9	.	TRBJ1-1	.	CASSSRGLLTEAFF	TGTGCCAGCAGCTCGCGGGGGCTTTTGACTGAAGCTTTCTTT
TRBV5-4	.	TRBJ2-7	.	CASSPPRGVSSYEQYF	TGTGCCAGCAGCCCTCCCAGGGGGGTTAGCTCCTACGAGCAGTACTTC
TRBV30	.	TRBJ1-5	.	CAWKGLGDQPQHF	TGTGCCTGGAAGGGGTTGGGCGATCAGCCCCAGCATTTT
TRBV6-5	once	TRBJ2-7	TRBD1	CASRGTGGPSYEQYF	TGTGCCAGCAGGGGGACAGGGGGGCCATCCTACGAGCAGTACTTC
TRBV10-3	once	TRBJ2-1	TRBD2	CAISESYLAGAESSYNEQFF	TGTGCCATCAGTGAGTCGTACCTAGCGGGGGCCGAGAGCTCCTACAATGAGCAGTTCTTC
TRBV19	.	TRBJ1-2	TRBD1	CASSVTGVYGYTF	TGTGCCAGTAGTGTTACAGGGGTCTATGGCTACACCTTC
TRBV5-1	once	TRBJ1-4	TRBD1	CASSLGTGVGEKLFF	TGCGCCAGCAGCTTGGGGACAGGGGTAGGTGAAAAACTGTTTTTT
TRBV7-9	.	TRBJ1-1	.	CASRETGPTEAFF	TGTGCCAGCAGAGAAACAGGGCCCACTGAAGCTTTCTTT
TRBV6-4	many	TRBJ2-1	.	CASSETAYNEQFF	TGTGCCAGCAGTGAGACTGCCTACAATGAGCAGTTCTTC
TRBV7-9	.	TRBJ1-2	.	CASSLASDNYGYTF	TGTGCCAGCAGCTTAGCGAGCGATAACTATGGCTACACCTTC
TRBV12-5	.	TRBJ2-7	.	CASGLVSESGEQYF	TGTGCTAGTGGTTTGGTCTCAGAGTCGGGCGAGCAGTACTTC
TRBV9	.	TRBJ1-1	.	CASSARAGSRAFF	TGTGCCAGCAGCGCTAGAGCGGGGAGTCGAGCTTTCTTT
TRBV11-3	.	TRBJ2-7	TRBD1	CASSSRTGATYEQYF	TGTGCCAGCAGCTCAAGGACAGGGGCCACCTACGAGCAGTACTTC
TRBV6-5	.	TRBJ1-2	.	CASSSYPGAYGYTF	TGTGCCAGCAGCTCTTATCCAGGGGCTTATGGCTACACCTTC
TRBV6-1	.	TRBJ2-7	.	CASSDGYEQYF	TGTGCCAGCAGTGACGGTTACGAGCAGTACTTC
TRBV16	.	TRBJ1-1	.	CASSPRTANTEAFF	TGTGCCAGCAGCCCCCGGACAGCCAACACTGAAGCTTTCTTT